The 3 T cell receptor beta chains presented below share a single source sample, sequenced in a study of post-analysis software for immune sequencing data. Study outcomes and limitations: About 5 TRBV segments occurring more often in patients than controls included TRBV5-6, TRBV5-1 and TRBV20-1.

TCR beta cDNA libraries included unique molecular identifiers. TCRdb re-called the PCR reads with MiXCR, one entry per CDR3 protein. Of approximately 440,000 distinct CDR3 sequences listed, around 40% are singletons. Their target antigens are unknown. The sample taken for sequencing was blood. The source of these receptors is a girl aged 10 to 17 with multiple sclerosis.

This sequence joins TRBV12-3 or TRBV12-4 and TRBJ2-7, with a weak D call TRBD1 (5 bases). This CDR3 spans 15 amino acids. Deletions cut 1 base from V and 0 bases from J, with 10 bases between. The CDR3 sequence is CASSLDQGNSYEQYF. The CDR3 nucleotides read TGTGCCAGCAGTTTAGATCAGGGTAACTCCTACGAGCAGTACTTC.

CDR3 in DNA: TGCGCCAGCAGGGAGACAGGTCTCGAGGGCCAAGAGACCCAGTACTTC. This gives the protein CASRETGLEGQETQYF. V and J are TRBV4-1 and TRBJ2-5; TRBD1 might be the D (6 bases). Trimming removed 6 bases at V and 1 base at J, with 18 bases between. The CDR3 contains 16 residues. The V gene's germline CDR1 is MGHRA and CDR2 YSYEKL.

This clonotype was observed a handful of times. This chain connects TRBV5-1 to TRBJ2-1; 7 bases align to TRBD2. With 4 bases clipped from V and 7 bases from J, the junction kept 2 bases outside the gene matches. This CDR3 comprises 12 residues. CDR1 and CDR2 from the germline V gene are SGHRS and YFSETQ. CDR3 amino acids: CASSDSGNEQFF. The CDR3 DNA reads TGCGCCAGCAGCGATAGCGGGAATGAGCAGTTCTTC.